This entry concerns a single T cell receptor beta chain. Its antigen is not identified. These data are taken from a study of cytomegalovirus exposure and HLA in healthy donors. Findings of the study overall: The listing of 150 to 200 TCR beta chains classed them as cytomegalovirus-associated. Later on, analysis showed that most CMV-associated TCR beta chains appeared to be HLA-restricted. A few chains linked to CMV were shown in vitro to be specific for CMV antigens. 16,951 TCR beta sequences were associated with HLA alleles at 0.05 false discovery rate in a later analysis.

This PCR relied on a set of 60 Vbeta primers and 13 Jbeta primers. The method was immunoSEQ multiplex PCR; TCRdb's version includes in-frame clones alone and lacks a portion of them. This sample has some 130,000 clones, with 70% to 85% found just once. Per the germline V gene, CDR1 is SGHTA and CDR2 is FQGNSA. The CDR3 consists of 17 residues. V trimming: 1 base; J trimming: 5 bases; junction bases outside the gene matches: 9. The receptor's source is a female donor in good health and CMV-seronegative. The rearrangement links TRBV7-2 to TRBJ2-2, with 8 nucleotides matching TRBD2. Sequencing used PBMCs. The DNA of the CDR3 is TGTGCCAGCAGCTTAGGATTAGCGGGGCCGGGGACCGGGGAGCTGTTTTTT. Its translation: CASSLGLAGPGTGELFF. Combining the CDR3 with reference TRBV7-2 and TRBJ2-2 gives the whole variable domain GAGVSQSPSNKVTEKGKDVELRCDPISGHTALYWYRQSLGQGLEFLIYFQGNSAPDKSGLPSDRFSAERTGGSVSTLTIQRTQQEDSAVYLCASSLGLAGPGTGELFFGEGSRLTVL.